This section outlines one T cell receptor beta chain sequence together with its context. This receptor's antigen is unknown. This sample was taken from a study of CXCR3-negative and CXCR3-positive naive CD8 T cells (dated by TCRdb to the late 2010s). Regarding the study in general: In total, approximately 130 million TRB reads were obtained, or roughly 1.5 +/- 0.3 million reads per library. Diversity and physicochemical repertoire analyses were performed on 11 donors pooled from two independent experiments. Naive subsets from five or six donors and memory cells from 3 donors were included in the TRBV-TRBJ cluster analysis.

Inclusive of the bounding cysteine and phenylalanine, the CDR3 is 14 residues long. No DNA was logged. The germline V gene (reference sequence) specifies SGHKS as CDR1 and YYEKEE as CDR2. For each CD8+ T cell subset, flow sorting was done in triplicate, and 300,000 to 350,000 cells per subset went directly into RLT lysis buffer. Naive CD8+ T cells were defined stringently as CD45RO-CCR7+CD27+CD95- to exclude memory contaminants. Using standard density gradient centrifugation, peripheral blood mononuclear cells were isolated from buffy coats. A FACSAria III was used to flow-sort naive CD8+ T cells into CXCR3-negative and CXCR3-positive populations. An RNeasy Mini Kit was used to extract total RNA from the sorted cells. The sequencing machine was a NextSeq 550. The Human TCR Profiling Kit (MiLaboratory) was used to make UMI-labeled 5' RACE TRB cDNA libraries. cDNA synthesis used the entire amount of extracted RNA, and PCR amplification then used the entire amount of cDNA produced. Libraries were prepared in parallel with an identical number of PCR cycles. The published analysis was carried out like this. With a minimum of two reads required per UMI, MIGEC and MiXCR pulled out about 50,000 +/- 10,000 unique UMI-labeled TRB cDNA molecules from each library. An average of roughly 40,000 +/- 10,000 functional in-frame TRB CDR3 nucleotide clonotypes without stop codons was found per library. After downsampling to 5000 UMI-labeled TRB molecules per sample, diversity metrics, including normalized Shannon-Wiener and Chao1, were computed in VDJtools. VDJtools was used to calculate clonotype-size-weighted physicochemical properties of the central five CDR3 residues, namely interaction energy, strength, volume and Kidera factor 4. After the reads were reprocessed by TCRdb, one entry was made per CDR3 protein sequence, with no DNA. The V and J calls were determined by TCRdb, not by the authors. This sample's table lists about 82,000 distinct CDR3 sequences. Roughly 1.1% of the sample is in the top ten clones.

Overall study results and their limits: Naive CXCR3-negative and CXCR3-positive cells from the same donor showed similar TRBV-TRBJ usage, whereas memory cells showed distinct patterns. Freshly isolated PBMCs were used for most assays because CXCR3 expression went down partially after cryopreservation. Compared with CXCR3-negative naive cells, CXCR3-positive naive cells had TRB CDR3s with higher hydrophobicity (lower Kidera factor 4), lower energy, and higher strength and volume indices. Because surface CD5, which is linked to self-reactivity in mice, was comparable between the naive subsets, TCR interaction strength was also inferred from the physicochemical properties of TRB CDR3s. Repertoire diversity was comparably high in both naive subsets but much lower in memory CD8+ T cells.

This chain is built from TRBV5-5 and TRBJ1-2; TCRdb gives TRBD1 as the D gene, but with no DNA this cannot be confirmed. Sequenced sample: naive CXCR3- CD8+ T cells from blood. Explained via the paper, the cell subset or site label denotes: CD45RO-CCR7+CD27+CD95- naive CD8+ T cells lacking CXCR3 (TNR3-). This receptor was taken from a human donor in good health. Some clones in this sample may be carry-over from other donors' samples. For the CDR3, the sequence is CASSLEGTVYGYTF.